Presented here are 3 T cell receptor beta chains from one specimen sequenced in a study of OX40 agonist ivuxolimab in advanced cancers. Data came from immunoSEQ multiplex PCR; TCRdb stores just in-frame clones and leaves some out. The profile covers over 65,000 clones, with 80% to 90% appearing a single time and 2% taken by the ten largest. The source was CD4+ or CD8+ T cells sorted from blood, collected in a trial of the OX40 agonist ivuxolimab. These receptors were obtained from an adult with an advanced solid tumor such as melanoma, head and neck, liver or kidney cancer.

The chain uses TRBV4-2 and TRBJ2-1, with TRBD2 matching over 9 bases. Germline CDR1 and CDR2: LGHNA and YNFKEQ. With 0 bases clipped from V and 1 base from J, the junction kept 1 base outside the gene matches. The CDR3 is made up of 16 amino acids. The CDR3 sequence is CASSQDLAGSYNEQFF. The CDR3 DNA follows: TGTGCCAGCAGCCAAGATCTAGCGGGGTCCTACAATGAGCAGTTCTTC.

This chain joins TRBV19 and TRBJ2-7; D tentatively reads TRBD1 or TRBD2 (5 bases each). The CDR3 consists of 15 residues. Germline values: CDR1 LNHDA, CDR2 SQIVND (reference sequence). V gave up 4 bases and J gave up 2 bases, with 15 bases separating them. The CDR3 reads CASSRVGDGAYEQYF. CDR3 bases: TGTGCCAGTAGTAGGGTGGGGGACGGAGCCTACGAGCAGTACTTC.

This chain joins TRBV4-2 and TRBJ2-5; D may be TRBD1 (7 bases). The end of the DNA fits TRBJ2-7 better, so the J call may be wrong. Germline CDR1 LGHNA, CDR2 YNFKEQ. This CDR3 has 16 residues. The CDR3 loop is CASSPAQGGGSYEQYF. The DNA for the CDR3 is TGTGCCAGCAGCCCCGCCCAGGGGGGAGGATCCTACGAGCAGTACTTC.